This T cell receptor beta chain comes out of a study of blood T cell repertoires in COVID-19. Study as a whole: Sites in the United States, Italy and Spain provided acute and convalescent COVID-19 samples.

Here immunoSEQ multiplex PCR was the method, and the copy in TCRdb shows in-frame clones only, minus some. The data hold 250,000 to 300,000 clones, with around 90% observed a single time. V gave up 1 base and J gave up 4 bases, with 7 bases separating them. The germline V gene encodes CDR1 KGHSH and CDR2 LQKENI. This CDR3 region has 13 residues. Material for sequencing was peripheral blood. This receptor was taken from a man between 50 and 59 years old with acute or convalescent COVID-19. The chain links TRBV18 to TRBJ1-2, with D hard to call. The CDR3 DNA sequence: TGTGCCAGCTCACCACGAGCGCGCTATGGCTACACCTTC. It specifies CASSPRARYGYTF.